This entry lists 3 T cell receptor beta chains sequenced from one sample in a study of blood T cell repertoires in COVID-19. Repertoires were generated with immunoSEQ multiplex PCR, while TCRdb's copy carries only in-frame clones and drops some. The sample shows 300,000 to 450,000 clones, around nine tenths of them seen only once. The sample consisted of peripheral blood. All receptors come from a human donor in a cohort sampled during active COVID-19.

This chain uses TRBV6-2 or TRBV6-3 with TRBJ1-1, with D possibly matching TRBD1 (5 bases). V lost 1 base, J lost 6 bases, and 18 bases lay in between. The CDR3 runs to 16 residues. Per germline, CDR1 MNHEY and CDR2 SVGEGT. CDR3 sequence reads: CASSYYLAGVPAEAFF. CDR3 DNA sequence: TGTGCCAGCAGTTACTACCTTGCGGGGGTCCCGGCTGAAGCTTTCTTT.

The chain recombines TRBV28 with TRBJ1-2, with D perhaps matching TRBD1 (5 bases). This CDR3 contains 13 residues. With 11 bases removed from V and 1 base from J, the gap between germline ends came to 14 bases. CDR1 and CDR2 from the germline V gene are MDHEN and SYDVKM. CDR3 nucleotides: TGTGCCTGCACGGGGGGGGGTAACTATGGCTACACCTTC. This gives the protein CACTGGGNYGYTF.

The gene calls are TRBV5-1 and TRBJ2-1, with D perhaps matching TRBD2 (5 bases). The CDR3 runs to 14 residues. Germline loops: CDR1 SGHRS, CDR2 YFSETQ. V lost 0 bases to trimming and J lost 7 bases, with 11 bases between them. DNA of the CDR3: TGCGCCAGCAGCTTGGCCGGACTGATTAATGAGCAGTTCTTC. Amino acid sequence: CASSLAGLINEQFF.